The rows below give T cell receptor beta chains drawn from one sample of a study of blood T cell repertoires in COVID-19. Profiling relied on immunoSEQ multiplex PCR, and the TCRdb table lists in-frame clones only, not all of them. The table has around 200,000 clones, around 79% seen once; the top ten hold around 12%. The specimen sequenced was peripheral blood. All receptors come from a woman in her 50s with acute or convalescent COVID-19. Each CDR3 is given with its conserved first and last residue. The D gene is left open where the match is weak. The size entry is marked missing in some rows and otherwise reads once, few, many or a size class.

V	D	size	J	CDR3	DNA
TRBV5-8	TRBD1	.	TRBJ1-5	CASSPGTGAPYSNQPQHF	TGTGCCAGCAGCCCCGGGACAGGAGCACCTTATAGCAATCAGCCCCAGCATTTT
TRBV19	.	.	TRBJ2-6	CASKSDSFTGANVLTF	TGTGCCAGTAAGTCGGACAGCTTTACTGGGGCCAACGTCCTGACTTTC
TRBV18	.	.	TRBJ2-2	CASSPSLGQSGELFF	TGTGCCAGCTCACCCTCCCTAGGACAGTCCGGGGAGCTGTTTTTT
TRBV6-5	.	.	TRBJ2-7	CASMAKGVSSYEQYF	TGTGCCAGCATGGCTAAAGGGGTGAGCTCCTACGAGCAGTACTTC
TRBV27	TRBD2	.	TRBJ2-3	CASNAGLAGRDTQYF	TGTGCCAGCAATGCGGGACTAGCGGGCCGAGATACGCAGTATTTT
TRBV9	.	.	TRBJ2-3	CASSVGGAADTQYF	TGTGCCAGCAGCGTAGGCGGGGCAGCTGATACGCAGTATTTT
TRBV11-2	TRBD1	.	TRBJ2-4	CASSLDLEGQLAKNIQYF	TGTGCCAGCAGCTTAGATCTTGAGGGACAGCTAGCCAAAAACATTCAGTACTTC
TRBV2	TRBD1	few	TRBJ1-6	CASSGQGANYNSPLHF	TGTGCCAGCAGTGGACAGGGGGCGAACTATAATTCACCCCTCCACTTT
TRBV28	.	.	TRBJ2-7	CASSLSGGKYEQYF	TGTGCCAGCAGTTTATCCGGGGGAAAGTACGAGCAGTACTTC
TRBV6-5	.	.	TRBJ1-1	CASRQMNTEAFF	TGTGCCAGCAGGCAGATGAACACTGAAGCTTTCTTT
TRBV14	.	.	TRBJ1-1	CASSQPGLNTEAFF	TGTGCCAGCAGCCAACCGGGATTGAACACTGAAGCTTTCTTT
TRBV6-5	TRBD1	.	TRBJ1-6	CASSPSQRGPSPLHF	TGTGCCAGCAGCCCCTCCCAGAGGGGGCCTTCACCCCTCCACTTT
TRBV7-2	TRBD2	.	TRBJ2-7	CASSFYTSGPQHYEQYF	TGTGCCAGCAGCTTTTATACTAGCGGGCCTCAACACTACGAGCAGTACTTC
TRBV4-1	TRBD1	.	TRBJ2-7	CASSQARGNEQYF	TGCGCCAGCAGCCAAGCCAGGGGGAACGAGCAGTACTTC
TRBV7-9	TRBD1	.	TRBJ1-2	CASSLDRGVGYTF	TGTGCCAGCAGCCTTGACAGGGGGGTTGGCTACACCTTC
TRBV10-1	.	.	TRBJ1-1	CASSEAKYTEAFF	TGCGCCAGCAGTGAAGCGAAATACACTGAAGCTTTCTTT
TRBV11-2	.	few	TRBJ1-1	CASSLYVGGSQMNTEAFF	TGTGCCAGCAGCTTATACGTCGGAGGGAGCCAGATGAACACTGAAGCTTTCTTT
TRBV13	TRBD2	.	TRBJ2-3	CASSAFPRLAGGDTQYF	TGTGCCAGCAGCGCCTTTCCCCGACTAGCGGGGGGAGATACGCAGTATTTT
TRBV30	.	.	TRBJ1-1	CAWSTGRWTEAFF	TGTGCCTGGAGTACGGGGAGGTGGACTGAAGCTTTCTTT
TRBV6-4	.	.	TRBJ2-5	CASSDQRLDSTAETQYF	TGTGCCAGCAGTGACCAACGACTAGATTCAACAGCAGAGACCCAGTACTTC
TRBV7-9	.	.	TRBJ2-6	CASSLNIAVGANVLTF	TGTGCCAGCAGCTTAAATATAGCAGTCGGGGCCAACGTCCTGACTTTC
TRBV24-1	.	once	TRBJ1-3	CAKKGVHSGNTIYF	TGTGCCAAAAAGGGGGTCCACTCTGGAAACACCATATATTTT
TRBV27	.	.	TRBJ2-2	CASSGVGELFF	TGTGCCTCCTCGGGGGTCGGGGAGCTGTTTTTT
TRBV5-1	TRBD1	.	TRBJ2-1	CASSATGTGGHEQFF	TGCGCCAGCAGCGCTACCGGGACAGGGGGGCATGAGCAGTTCTTC